This T cell receptor (beta chain) was observed in a study of cytomegalovirus exposure and HLA in healthy donors. 13 Jbeta primers and 60 Vbeta primers were used for the PCR. Produced via immunoSEQ multiplex PCR; TCRdb's table is partial and in-frame only. The sample has roughly 200,000 clones, 85% seen once; the top ten hold approximately 2.1%. V lost 2 bases and J 0 bases, leaving 9 bases between the germline ends. Germline CDR1 is MDHEN and CDR2 is SYDVKM. CDR3 length: 15 residues. Sequencing was performed on PBMCs. The clonotype was recovered from a woman aged 45-60 years in good health and CMV-seronegative. V gene TRBV28 combines with J gene TRBJ2-3; possibly TRBD2 for D (5 bases). The CDR3 spells CASSLAGSSTDTQYF. CDR3 nucleotides: TGTGCCAGCAGTTTAGCGGGTTCTAGCACAGATACGCAGTATTTT. Full variable domain (missing parts from reference TRBV28 and TRBJ2-3): DVKVTQSSRYLVKRTGEKVFLECVQDMDHENMFWYRQDPGLGLRLIYFSYDVKMKEKGDIPEGYSVSREKKERFSLILESASTNQTSMYLCASSLAGSSTDTQYFGPGTRLTVL.